What follows is one T cell receptor beta chain and its context. Its antigen is not known. Expressed TCRB transcripts were sequenced because the isolated RNA had all been reverse transcribed beforehand. Using immunoSEQ multiplex PCR, the repertoire was profiled, and TCRdb retains in-frame clones only, with some absent. The sample records roughly 370,000 clones, around 13% being singletons. These data come from a study of beta chain features in type 1 diabetes. The study, taken as a whole, reports: The question of HLA type influencing TCRB rearrangement was one that remained unresolved here. TCRB CDR3 length was moderately but significantly reduced in all four CD4+ subsets of Type 1 diabetes patients.

Germline assignment: CDR1 SQVTM and CDR2 ANQGSEA. After removal of 5 bases from V and 3 bases from J, the junction contained 9 bases not matched to a gene. The CDR3 is 14 amino acids. The chain uses TRBV29-1 and TRBJ1-1, with 7 bases aligning to TRBD1. This TCR came from a young man in good health. Specimen: naive CD4+ T cells from blood. The CDR3 region is CSVPTGRVDTEAFF. The CDR3 region has the DNA TGCAGCGTTCCGACAGGGAGAGTGGACACTGAAGCTTTCTTT. Together with reference TRBV29-1 and TRBJ1-1, the CDR3 gives the full variable domain: SAVISQKPSRDICQRGTSLTIQCQVDSQVTMMFWYRQQPGQSLTLIATANQGSEATYESGFVIDKFPISRPNLTFSTLTVSNMSPEDSSIYLCSVPTGRVDTEAFFGQGTRLTVV.